Reported below is one T cell receptor beta chain. This clonotype was counted at least ten times. The antigen this receptor binds is unknown. No base quality values were provided; no much bigger clone lies one nucleotide off. This sample was taken from a study of blood T cells in healthy people across ages (dated by TCRdb to between 2015 and 2016). Context from the whole study: In model experiments, roughly one uniquely barcoded TCR beta cDNA molecule per two T cells was captured by template switching. Age-related changes in TCR beta repertoire diversity were measured in the study by deep sequencing normalized with unique cDNA molecular identifiers. The donors were divided into four age groups: young (average around 16 years), middle-aged (over 35), aged (about 62) and long-lived (around 87). To avoid experimental bias, donors of different ages were distributed randomly across sequencing lanes. Using the same blood draw, the study looked at two additional independent replicas of 1 million unique cDNA reads for two donors, one aged 18 to 30 and the other aged 80 or older.

Beyond this particular receptor, the publication reports: Donor CMV infection status was unknown, potentially confounding age-related changes in expanded clonotypes. A strong correlation was found between observed TCR beta diversity and the percentage of naive T cells measured by flow cytometry. Estimates of total diversity based on one million sequenced T cells were considered lower bounds and underestimates. Since profiling was done on bulk unsorted PBMCs, naive and antigen-experienced compartments could not be conclusively compared. As age increased, observed TCR beta diversity per million T cells dropped in a roughly linear way, and a significant reduction was already evident by age roughly 40. Compared with the aged group, the long-lived group had more naive CD4+ T cells, fewer expanded clones and increased TCR diversity, a pattern suggesting age selection.

V sheds 6 bases and J sheds 6 bases, leaving 14 bases between their ends. CDR1 and CDR2 were assigned from the germline V gene as KGHDR and SFDVKD. The CDR3, from cysteine to phenylalanine, totals 14 residues. Just the 42-base CDR3 DNA is kept, in frame starting at base 1. Donors were 35 to 40 systemically healthy Caucasian individuals from Russia aged roughly 6 to 90 years. Roughly 9 milliliters of peripheral blood were drawn from each donor into EDTA-treated Vacutainer tubes. Ficoll-Paque density-gradient centrifugation was used to isolate PBMCs, with at least 6.5 million per sample. Trizol reagent was used to extract total RNA from the PBMCs, yielding at least 5 micrograms per sample. For every donor, flow cytometry on a PBMC aliquot measured the percentage of naive CD45RAhigh/CD27high T cells. The protocol used for the library was 5' RACE. Sequencing instrument: Illumina HiSeq 2500. A second PCR of 7 to 11 cycles was performed with a sample-barcoded 5' primer and a J-beta primer mix. A template-switch 5' adaptor carrying 12 random nucleotides introduced a unique molecular identifier onto each TCR beta cDNA molecule. At least 2.5 million CDR3-containing paired-end reads were obtained from each sample. The Mint cDNA synthesis kit, primed by a TRBC-specific oligonucleotide, was used to synthesize first-strand cDNA from all RNA. Following uracil-DNA glycosylase treatment, all cDNA underwent a first 18-cycle PCR with the universal primers M1SS and BC2_uni_R. The authors' analysis ran thus. Normalization of each sample was performed by random selection of 1 million high-quality reads, each carrying a distinct molecular identifier. Instead of being binned into consensus sequences, reads that shared molecular identifiers were thrown out. MiTCR, with a Q25 quality threshold and the strictest error-elimination algorithm, was used for CDR3 identification, clonotype clustering and error correction. Lower-bound total TCR beta diversity was estimated with a nonparametric unseen species model using Euler transformation. The raw public reads went through TCRdb reprocessing: fastp at Q25, MiXCR clone calling, in-frame beta chains kept. Rows matching on CDR3 protein sequence are summarized as one entry with the most common DNA and genes. In this record, the V and J calls reflect TCRdb's handling and not the investigators' own analysis. Counted in this sample were 870,000 or so distinct CDR3 sequences; 25% to 30% of them appeared once. 15% to 20% of the sample comes from the top ten.

Sequenced: blood. The clonotype originates from a woman older than 75 in good health. The V and J genes are TRBV24-1 and TRBJ2-1; the D gene is perhaps TRBD2, on 7 matching bases. The CDR3 protein sequence reads: CATSFRGAVNEQFF. The base sequence is TGTGCCACCAGTTTCCGGGGGGCGGTCAATGAGCAGTTCTTC.